This T cell receptor (beta chain) appears in the sequencing data of a study of naive and memory T cell subsets. The beta constant-region primer was an equimolar mix of two oligonucleotides covering TRBC1 and TRBC2. TCRdb ran MiXCR on the UMI-ligation and nested PCR reads and lists one entry per CDR3 protein. The data show approximately 89,000 distinct CDR3 sequences, 5.5% to 8.5% seen once. This clonotype was counted ten times or more. With V trimmed by 6 bases and J by 1 base, 11 bases remained unmatched. This CDR3 has 15 amino acids. Germline loops: CDR1 SQVTM, CDR2 ANQGSEA. Sequenced sample: central memory CD4+ T cells from blood. The rearrangement uses TRBV29-1 and TRBJ1-2, with 7 bases fitting TRBD1. This TCR was sampled from a human donor in good health. The CDR3 here is CSVNHDRADNYGYTF. The CDR3 DNA follows: TGCAGCGTAAATCACGACAGGGCCGATAACTATGGCTACACCTTC.